This entry concerns a single T cell receptor (beta chain). Profiling relied on immunoSEQ multiplex PCR, and the TCRdb table lists in-frame clones only, not all of them. The table lists fewer than 60,000 clones, 82% of them singletons. The data were obtained in a study of blood T cell repertoires in COVID-19. The overall study: Nucleic acid was either cDNA or gDNA, and it came from T cells, B-cell-depleted T cells, or PBMCs.

The CDR3 spans 16 residues. Germline V gives CDR1 SGDLS, CDR2 YYNGEE. Trimming cost V 3 bases and J 0 bases; bases outside gene matches: 5. Sequenced: peripheral blood. V is TRBV9 and J is TRBJ2-3; 9 bases match TRBD1. The receptor comes from a man at least 80 years old with COVID-19, enrolled during active disease. The CDR3: CASSGGGQGSTDTQYF. Written as DNA, the CDR3 is TGTGCCAGCAGCGGGGGGGGACAGGGAAGCACAGATACGCAGTATTTT.